This T cell receptor beta chain was obtained from a study of regulatory T cells in long-lasting Graves disease. The CDR3 sequence is 11 residues long. From germline, CDR1 is MNHNS and CDR2 SASEGT. V was trimmed by 7 bases and J by 2 bases, leaving 6 bases between them. Time point defined: newly diagnosed GD, antithyroid drugs for less than 3 months. The TCR library used RNA extracted from PBMCs. Through Arm-PCR of CDR3 regions and iRepertoire HTBI primers, TCR beta libraries were built. TCRdb re-analysed the multiplex PCR reads in MiXCR, keeping a single row per CDR3 protein. The sample consists of 500,000 or so distinct CDR3 sequences, 15% to 20% of them appearing once. These data were also filed under a second study, of T cells in Graves' hyperthyroidism and ophthalmopathy.

The receptor was isolated from a man aged 40-49 years with Graves disease. The material sequenced was peripheral blood mononuclear cells (PBMCs), taken at new diagnosis, from a patient treated with antithyroid drugs. The gene calls are TRBV6-1 and TRBJ2-7; the D is unclear. The CDR3 nucleotides read TGTGCCAGCAACTCCCCCTACGAGCAGTACTTC. It codes for CASNSPYEQYF.